The source of this T cell receptor (beta chain) is a study of blood T cell repertoires in COVID-19. Turning to the study itself: PBMCs, B-cell-depleted T cells, or T cells were the source of the cDNA or gDNA that made up the material.

Authors' processing steps: The assay estimated nucleated cells by amplifying reference gene primers. TCRdb's table, derived via immunoSEQ multiplex PCR, lists solely in-frame clones and lacks some. That table furnishes V, J and clone size, whereas the DNA furnished D and trimming. This sample yields fewer than 450,000 clones, of which approximately 88% are seen a single time; around an eighth belongs to the top ten. This receptor was identified in a woman between 45 and 60 years old with COVID-19, enrolled during active disease. The sequencing sample was made of peripheral blood.

The CDR3 reads CASSHGGGYEQYF. CDR3 bases: TGTGCCAGCAGTCACGGGGGAGGGTACGAGCAGTACTTC. V gene TRBV27 combines with J gene TRBJ2-7; 7 bases match TRBD2. With V trimmed by 5 bases and J by 4 bases, 5 bases remained unmatched. CDR1 MNHEY and CDR2 SMNVEV come from the germline V gene (reference sequence). The CDR3 length is 13 residues.